This TCR beta chain was sequenced in a study of memory CD4+ T cells and cytomegalovirus serostatus. About the study: Donors were healthy Belgian adults, 10 or so CMV seropositive and fewer than 30 seronegative.

This CDR3 is 14 amino acids long. Trimming took off 0 bases at V and 4 bases at J, with 7 bases between the two ends. Germline assignment: CDR1 SGHTA and CDR2 FQGTGA. Clones were read by immunoSEQ multiplex PCR, and TCRdb kept only the in-frame ones, dropping some. The table records over 45,000 clones, more than 65% of them present only once. On this clone: The antigen is unknown.

The sort gate was single viable CD3+CD4+CD8-CD45RO+ cells for memory CD4+ T cells. Serostatus was set by detecting CMV pp150, pp28, p38, p52 IgG. After thawing, CD4+ T cells were positively selected. Study results and limitations: Of roughly 180 reported CMV TCRbeta sequences, 55 to 80 were found in memory CD4+ repertoires.

The source of this sequence is an adult in good health and CMV-seronegative. Some clones in this sample may be carry-over from other donors' samples. The rearrangement links TRBV7-3 to TRBJ1-3, with D maybe TRBD1 (5 bases). Input material: memory CD4+ T cells from blood. The chain's CDR3 is CASSLTPGGNTIYF. Written as DNA, the CDR3 is TGTGCCAGCAGCTTAACGCCAGGGGGAAACACCATATATTTT.